One sample yielded the 8 T cell receptor beta chains listed below, sequenced in a study of monozygotic twins with inflammatory bowel disease. For each CDR3 protein, TCRdb gives one entry from its re-call of the 5' RACE reads, without DNA. Its table lists nearly 450,000 distinct CDR3 sequences. Sequencing input: blood. Source of these receptors: a human donor with ulcerative colitis or Crohn's disease, or a healthy co-twin of an affected twin (not recorded which).

The chain carries TRBV15 and TRBJ2-1; TCRdb proposes TRBD2, but this gene call is untestable without DNA. This CDR3 has 17 residues. Germline loops: CDR1 LNHNV, CDR2 YYDKDF (reference sequence). The CDR3 sequence: CATSRDQGQGLYNEQFF.

This chain joins TRBV29-1 and TRBJ2-7; TCRdb calls TRBD2, which cannot be checked without DNA. The germline CDR1 and CDR2 sequences are SQVTM and ANQGSEA. The CDR3 covers 14 residues. Here the CDR3 reads CSVERGGSSYEQYF.

The genes are TRBV7-7 and TRBJ2-2; there is no DNA to check the TCRdb D call of TRBD1. The CDR3 sequence is 16 residues long. Looked up from germline, CDR1 is SSHAT and CDR2 is FNYEAQ (reference sequence). The CDR3 protein is CASSPRGTHNTGELFF.

The chain joins TRBV7-9 to TRBJ2-7. The CDR3 sequence is 13 residues long. Germline values: CDR1 SEHNR, CDR2 FQNEAQ (reference sequence). The CDR3 protein is CASSTSGTYEQYF.

CDR3 protein: CASESPTASYNEQFF. The chain combines TRBV28 with TRBJ2-1; TCRdb lists TRBD1, though no DNA is available to test this call. Germline assignment: CDR1 MDHEN and CDR2 SYDVKM. The CDR3 is 15 residues long.

The chain carries TRBV7-9 and TRBJ2-3; TCRdb's D gene call, TRBD2, goes unchecked for lack of DNA. This CDR3 has 17 residues. Germline assignment: CDR1 SEHNR and CDR2 FQNEAQ (reference sequence). The CDR3 sequence: CASSPDRSGRATDTQYF.

J is TRBJ2-6 and V is TRBV3-1; TCRdb picks TRBD1, but there is no DNA to check that call. CDR1 is LGHDT and CDR2 is YNNKEL in the germline V gene (reference sequence). This CDR3 is 18 amino acids long. CDR3 region: CASSQEYGQVSGANVLTF.

The rearrangement uses TRBV5-1 and TRBJ1-5; absent DNA, TCRdb's TRBD1 call cannot be checked. CDR1 and CDR2 (germline): SGHRS, YFSETQ. This CDR3 has 15 residues. CDR3 in amino acids: CTSSWDGEPGQPQHF.